The 14 T cell receptor beta chains below come from one sample, sequenced in a study of blood T cell repertoires in COVID-19. Libraries were prepared by immunoSEQ multiplex PCR; TCRdb keeps only in-frame clonotypes and omits some of them. The repertoire holds 100,000 to 150,000 clones, with 69% as singletons. Sequenced: peripheral blood. These receptors came from a woman in her sixties or seventies with acute or convalescent COVID-19.

CDR3 region: CASSEARGISGANVLTF. Here the CDR3 DNA reads TGTGCCAGCAGCGAAGCTAGGGGGATCTCTGGGGCCAACGTCCTGACTTTC. This chain links TRBV5-6 with TRBJ2-6, with a possible D match to TRBD1 (6 bases). The CDR3 has 17 residues. Germline V gene lookup returns CDR1 SGHDT and CDR2 YYEEEE. V gave up 4 bases and J gave up 0 bases, with 14 bases separating them.

This clone showed up just a few times. This rearrangement joins TRBV19 to TRBJ2-5, with 7 bases aligning to TRBD1. The CDR3 spans 14 residues. Germline-derived CDR1 and CDR2 are LNHDA and SQIVND (reference sequence). V trimming: 3 bases; J trimming: 3 bases; junction bases outside the gene matches: 4. The CDR3 reads CASSILGTEETQYF. The CDR3 DNA is TGTGCCAGTAGTATCTTGGGGACAGAAGAGACCCAGTACTTC.

The sample holds one count of this clone. The V and J genes are TRBV5-4 and TRBJ2-7, with D possibly matching TRBD2 (6 bases). V was trimmed by 4 bases and J by 0 bases, leaving 14 bases between them. Germline CDR1 reads SGHNT; CDR2 reads YYREEE (reference sequence). CDR3 size: 15 residues. DNA for the CDR3: TGTGCCAGCAGCCCCGGGACTGTGAGCTCCTACGAGCAGTACTTC. This sequence encodes CASSPGTVSSYEQYF.

V and J are TRBV19 and TRBJ2-2; 9 nucleotides line up with TRBD1. J gave up 3 bases and V 6 bases, and 5 bases lay outside the gene matches. Germline V gives CDR1 LNHDA, CDR2 SQIVND (reference sequence). The CDR3 consists of 15 residues. The DNA of the CDR3 is TGTGCCAGTAGACCTCGGACAGGGGACACCGGGGAGCTGTTTTTT. This translates into CASRPRTGDTGELFF.

The chain uses TRBV7-2 and TRBJ2-7; unclear D gene. The CDR3 contains 14 residues. Deletions cut 1 base from V and 2 bases from J, with 9 bases between. Germline lookup yields CDR1 SGHTA and CDR2 FQGNSA. The CDR3 loop is CASSLVVDTYEQYF. The CDR3 nucleotides read TGTGCCAGCAGCTTAGTAGTCGACACCTACGAGCAGTACTTC.

In DNA form, the CDR3 reads TGTGCCAGCAGTTTTGGCGGGACCAACTCTGGAAACACCATATATTTT. Its protein is CASSFGGTNSGNTIYF. The V call is TRBV27, the J call TRBJ1-3; a possible D gene is TRBD1 (5 bases). Trimming took 3 bases from V and 0 from J, leaving 12 bases between them. The CDR3 has 16 residues. Germline CDR1 MNHEY, CDR2 SMNVEV (reference sequence).

This clone came up once. The V gene is TRBV3-1 (or the pseudogene TRBV3-2), the J gene TRBJ1-2, with TRBD1 identical over 8 bases. V shed 4 bases, J shed 5 bases, and the junction held 9 bases outside the gene matches. Germline V gene lookup returns CDR1 LGHDT and CDR2 YNNKEL (reference sequence). The CDR3 contains 15 residues. CDR3 in amino acids: CASSLEGQGRYGYTF. As DNA, the CDR3 is TGTGCCAGCAGCCTAGAAGGACAGGGACGGTATGGCTACACCTTC.

The chain employs TRBV12-3 or TRBV12-4 and TRBJ1-5; no firm D call. The V and J ends lost 4 bases and 7 bases respectively, with 11 bases between them. The CDR3 is 13 residues long. The CDR3 nucleotides are TGTGCCAGCAGTTCCTCGAGGTGGCAGCCCCAGCATTTT. Amino acids: CASSSSRWQPQHF.

The rearrangement uses TRBV2 and TRBJ1-5; 11 nucleotides align to TRBD1. The CDR3 has 14 amino acids. Per germline, CDR1 SNHLY and CDR2 FYNNEI. V was clipped by 6 bases and J by 4 bases; unmatched bases: 2. The CDR3 region is CASRDRGLNQPQHF. CDR3 coding DNA: TGTGCCAGCAGGGACAGGGGGCTTAATCAGCCCCAGCATTTT.

This clone came up once. This chain connects TRBV29-1 to TRBJ1-4; D is undetermined. Trimming removed 5 bases from V and 6 bases from J, with 16 bases in between. The CDR3 sequence is 14 residues long. In germline, CDR1 is SQVTM, CDR2 ANQGSEA. The chain's CDR3 is CSVRLREGDEKLFF. The DNA of the CDR3 is TGCAGCGTTAGGCTGAGGGAGGGAGATGAAAAACTGTTTTTT. Full variable domain (outside the CDR3, taken from reference TRBV29-1 and TRBJ1-4): SAVISQKPSRDICQRGTSLTIQCQVDSQVTMMFWYRQQPGQSLTLIATANQGSEATYESGFVIDKFPISRPNLTFSTLTVSNMSPEDSSIYLCSVRLREGDEKLFFGSGTQLSVL.

The chain links TRBV5-1 to TRBJ2-5; possibly TRBD2 for D (6 bases). Trimming removed 2 bases from V and 1 base from J, with 9 bases in between. There are 14 residues in the CDR3. Germline CDR1 reads SGHRS; CDR2 reads YFSETQ. CDR3 coding DNA: TGCGCCAGCAGCTTCCGCGGGACCCAAGAGACCCAGTACTTC. Translation: CASSFRGTQETQYF.

The V gene is TRBV9, the J gene TRBJ2-3; TRBD1 aligns across 9 bases. CDR3 length: 16 residues. Unmatched junction bases numbered 10, after V lost 3 bases and J lost 5 bases. Per the germline V gene, CDR1 is SGDLS and CDR2 is YYNGEE. For the CDR3, the DNA is TGTGCCAGCAGCGAACAGGGGGCTGCGGGAAAAGATACGCAGTATTTT. This translates into CASSEQGAAGKDTQYF.

The chain carries TRBV6-6 and TRBJ1-4; 8 bases agree with TRBD1. CDR1 is MNHNY, CDR2 SVGAGI, per germline (reference sequence). CDR3 length: 17 amino acids. Trimming removed 5 bases from V and 0 bases from J; junction bases left unmatched: 8. The DNA for the CDR3 is TGTGCCAGCAGTCAACAGGGGGGACCCGCAACTAATGAAAAACTGTTTTTT. As protein: CASSQQGGPATNEKLFF.

This chain joins TRBV6-5 and TRBJ1-1; D is perhaps TRBD1 (5 bases). There are 14 residues in the CDR3. Trimming shortened V by 8 bases and J by 1 base, and 14 bases separated the two germline ends. Germline V lookup: CDR1 MNHEY, CDR2 SVGAGI. DNA for the CDR3: TGTGCCAGCCGGGACTCTGGGGGGAACACTGAAGCTTTCTTT. Protein product: CASRDSGGNTEAFF.